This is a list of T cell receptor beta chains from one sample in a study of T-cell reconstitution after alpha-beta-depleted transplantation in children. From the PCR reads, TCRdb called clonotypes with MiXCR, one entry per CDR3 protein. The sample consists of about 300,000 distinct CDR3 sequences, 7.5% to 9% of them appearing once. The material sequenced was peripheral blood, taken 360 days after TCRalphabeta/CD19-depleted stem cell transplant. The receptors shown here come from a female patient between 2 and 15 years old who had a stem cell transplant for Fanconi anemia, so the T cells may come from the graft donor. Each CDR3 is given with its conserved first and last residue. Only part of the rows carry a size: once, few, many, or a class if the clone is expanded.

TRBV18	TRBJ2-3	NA	CASSPIPGQGANTQYF
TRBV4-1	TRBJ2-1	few	CASSPDRTSAGNEQFF
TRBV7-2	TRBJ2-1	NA	CASSLRLAMFF
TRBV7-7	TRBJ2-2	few	CASSLEGTGLLGTGELFF
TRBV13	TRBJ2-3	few	CASSWASSTRGTQYF
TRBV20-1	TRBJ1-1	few	CSSPSGAEAFF
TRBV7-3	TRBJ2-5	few	CASSLVTSGAGTQYF
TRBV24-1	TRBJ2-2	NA	CATSAPGTGELFF
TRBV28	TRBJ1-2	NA	CASSSGTMRGYTF
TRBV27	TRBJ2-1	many	CASSLEGRWSVHEQFF
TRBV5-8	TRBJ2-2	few	CASSSLIGGGDTGELFF
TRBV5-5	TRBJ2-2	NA	CASSLDPLIRTGELFF
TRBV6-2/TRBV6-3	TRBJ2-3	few	CASSFGLASDTQYF
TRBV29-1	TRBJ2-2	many	CSVEGRQGPADTGELFF
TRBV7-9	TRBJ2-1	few	CASSPRDRGTYNEQFF
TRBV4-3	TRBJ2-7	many	CASSQEQGGYTYEQYF
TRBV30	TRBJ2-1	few	CAWSVNLALFRYNEQFF
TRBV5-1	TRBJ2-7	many	CASSLMGLAAYEQYF
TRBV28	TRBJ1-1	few	CASSLSTGMNTEAFF
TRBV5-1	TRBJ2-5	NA	CASSTGTGGQETQYF
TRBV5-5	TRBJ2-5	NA	CASSLSSRGEETQYF
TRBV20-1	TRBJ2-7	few	CSAGTVVSEQYF
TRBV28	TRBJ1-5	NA	CASSLPSDGNQPQHF
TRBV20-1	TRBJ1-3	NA	CSARGQGVLNTIYF
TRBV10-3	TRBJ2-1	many	CAIASNNEQFF
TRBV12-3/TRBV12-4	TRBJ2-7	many	CASRPHGGSSYEQYF
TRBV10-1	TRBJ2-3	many	CASSESSERGRADTQYF
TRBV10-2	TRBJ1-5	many	CASSPGQGRNQPQHF
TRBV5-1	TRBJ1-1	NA	CASTPGLSRPGEACF
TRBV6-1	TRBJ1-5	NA	CASSVVSDSNQPQHF
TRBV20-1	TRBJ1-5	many	CSARVPRGGNQPQHF
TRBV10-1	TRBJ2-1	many	CASSLTGGLAGGSYNEQFF
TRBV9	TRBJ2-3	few	CASSIHPSSGGGTDTQYF
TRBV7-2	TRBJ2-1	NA	CASSSIPGQGANEQFF
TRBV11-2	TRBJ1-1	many	CASSSLEGNMNTEAFF
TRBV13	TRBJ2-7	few	CASSLGSGKDGRYEQYF
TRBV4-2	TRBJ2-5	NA	CASSQEISGGTNQETQYF
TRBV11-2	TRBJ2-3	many	CASSLDLPTDTQYF
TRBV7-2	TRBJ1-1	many	CASSNLRENAEAFF